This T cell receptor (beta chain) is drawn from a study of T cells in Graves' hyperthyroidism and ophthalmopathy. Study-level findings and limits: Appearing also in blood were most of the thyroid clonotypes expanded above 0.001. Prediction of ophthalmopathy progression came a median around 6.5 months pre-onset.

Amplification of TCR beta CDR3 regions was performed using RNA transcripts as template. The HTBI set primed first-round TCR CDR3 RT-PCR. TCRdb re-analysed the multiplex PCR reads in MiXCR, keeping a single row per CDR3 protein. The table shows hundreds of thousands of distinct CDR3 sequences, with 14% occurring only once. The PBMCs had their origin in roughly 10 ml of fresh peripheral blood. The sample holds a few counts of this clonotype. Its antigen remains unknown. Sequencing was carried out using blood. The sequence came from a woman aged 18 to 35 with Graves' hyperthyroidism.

CDR3 region: CSARERVSRAAGETQYF. CDR3 DNA: TGCAGTGCTAGAGAGAGAGTTAGTAGGGCGGCTGGGGAGACCCAGTACTTC. The rearrangement uses TRBV20-1 and TRBJ2-5; D gene unclear. Trimming left V 0 bases short and J 5 bases short, with 22 bases between. Germline V gene lookup returns CDR1 DFQATT and CDR2 SNEGSKA (reference sequence). The CDR3 runs 17 residues.